This passage covers 25 T cell receptor beta chains from one sample sequenced in a study of blood T cell repertoires in COVID-19. The data were produced by immunoSEQ multiplex PCR, yet TCRdb's version contains in-frame clones alone and is incomplete. The top ten clones hold about 20% of a sample with about 200,000 clones, more than 75% of them seen once. The sequenced material came from peripheral blood. The receptors shown here come from a person between 65 and 79 years old with COVID-19, enrolled during active disease.

The chain uses TRBV10-3 and TRBJ2-5, with TRBD1 matching over 10 bases. Unmatched junction bases numbered 4, after V lost 3 bases and J lost 3 bases. From germline, CDR1 is ENHRY and CDR2 SYGVKD. CDR3 size: 15 residues. CDR3 residues: CAISDVDRGKETQYF. For the CDR3, the DNA is TGTGCCATCAGTGACGTGGACAGGGGGAAAGAGACCCAGTACTTC.

The chain employs TRBV6-5 and TRBJ2-7, with 8 bases that match TRBD1. CDR1 is MNHEY, CDR2 SVGAGI, per germline. The CDR3 covers 14 residues. The trim removed 7 bases at V and 0 bases at J, leaving 5 bases unmatched. The CDR3 sequence: CASTPGQASYEQYF. DNA for the CDR3: TGTGCCAGCACTCCGGGACAGGCCTCCTACGAGCAGTACTTC.

CDR3: CASSLVIVSGYTF. The CDR3, as DNA: TGTGCCAGCAGTTTAGTTATCGTGAGTGGCTACACCTTC. The rearrangement links TRBV12-3 or TRBV12-4 to TRBJ1-2; D unresolved. The CDR3 is made up of 13 amino acids. The V gene lost 1 base and the J gene lost 7 bases, with 10 bases spanning the gap.

The chain has TRBV30 and TRBJ1-1; possible D gene TRBD1, 5 bases. CDR3 size: 11 residues. The V gene's germline CDR1 is GTSNPN and CDR2 SVGIG (reference sequence). Trimming took off 3 bases at V and 6 bases at J, with 8 bases between the two ends. The CDR3 DNA follows: TGTGCCTGGAGGGCAGGGCCTGAAGCTTTCTTT. Its translation is CAWRAGPEAFF. The variable domain in full, completed from reference TRBV30 and TRBJ1-1, reads SQTIHQWPATLVQPVGSPLSLECTVEGTSNPNLYWYRQAAGRGLQLLFYSVGIGQISSEVPQNLSASRPQDRQFILSSKKLLLSDSGFYLCAWRAGPEAFFGQGTRLTVV.

The rearrangement joins TRBV7-2 to TRBJ2-1; D not certain. V gave up 1 base and J gave up 5 bases, with 9 bases separating them. Germline V CDR1 and CDR2: SGHTA, FQGNSA. The CDR3 sequence is 14 residues long. The chain's CDR3 is CASSLDYRDNEQFF. In DNA form, the CDR3 reads TGTGCCAGCAGCTTAGATTACCGGGACAATGAGCAGTTCTTC. The variable domain in full, with the rest retrieved from reference TRBV7-2 and TRBJ2-1, is GAGVSQSPSNKVTEKGKDVELRCDPISGHTALYWYRQSLGQGLEFLIYFQGNSAPDKSGLPSDRFSAERTGGSVSTLTIQRTQQEDSAVYLCASSLDYRDNEQFFGPGTRLTVL.

The chain recombines TRBV18 with TRBJ2-1; 7 bases are a match to TRBD2. The CDR3 consists of 17 residues. V shed 4 bases, J shed 2 bases, and the junction held 11 bases outside the gene matches. Germline CDR1 and CDR2: KGHSH and LQKENI. The CDR3 loop is CASSREQRLAPYNEQFF. The DNA for the CDR3 is TGTGCCAGCTCACGAGAGCAAAGACTAGCCCCCTACAATGAGCAGTTCTTC.

This chain uses TRBV4-1 with TRBJ2-1, with 10 bases fitting TRBD2. The J segment lost 2 bases and the V segment lost 3 bases, leaving 7 bases of the junction unmatched. The CDR3 spans 17 residues. The germline gives CDR1 MGHRA, CDR2 YSYEKL. The CDR3 coding sequence is TGCGCCAGCAGCCAGGTTAGCGGGGGGTACCCCTACAATGAGCAGTTCTTC. It codes for CASSQVSGGYPYNEQFF.

The chain recombines TRBV11-2 with TRBJ2-1, with 7 bases matching TRBD1. CDR3 length: 19 residues. Per the germline V gene, CDR1 is SGHAT and CDR2 is FQNNGV. The trim removed 2 bases at V and 0 bases at J, leaving 13 bases unmatched. CDR3 sequence: CASSLQTKRQGLSYNEQFF. The CDR3 coding sequence is TGTGCCAGCAGCTTACAGACCAAAAGACAGGGTCTCTCCTACAATGAGCAGTTCTTC.

The rearrangement joins TRBV3-1 (or the pseudogene TRBV3-2) to TRBJ2-1; 10 bases line up with TRBD2. There are 16 residues in the CDR3. Germline-derived CDR1 and CDR2 are LGHDT and YNNKEL (reference sequence). Trimming cost V 0 bases and J 8 bases; bases outside gene matches: 7. CDR3 DNA: TGTGCCAGCAGCCAAGATATCCAGCGGGGGGGCTATGAGCAGTTCTTC. Protein: CASSQDIQRGGYEQFF.

The chain recombines TRBV19 with TRBJ1-2; D is perhaps TRBD1 (5 bases). The CDR3 consists of 14 residues. V shed 3 bases and J shed 2 bases, with 10 bases lying between them. Germline V lookup: CDR1 LNHDA, CDR2 SQIVND (reference sequence). The CDR3 protein is CASSISRTNYGYTF. Here the CDR3 DNA reads TGTGCCAGTAGTATTTCAAGGACAAACTATGGCTACACCTTC.

V and J are TRBV11-2 and TRBJ2-5; D is unclear. This CDR3 is built from 15 residues. Trimming pared 6 bases from V and 5 bases from J, leaving 19 bases between. CDR1 is SGHAT and CDR2 is FQNNGV in the germline V gene. CDR3 coding DNA: TGTGCCAGCAGACGAGAGGCGTCTGAGGTGGAGACCCAGTACTTC. It yields the protein CASRREASEVETQYF.

The chain uses TRBV3-1 (or the pseudogene TRBV3-2) and TRBJ2-3; D ambiguous. Trimming took off 1 base at V and 0 bases at J, with 8 bases between the two ends. Germline CDR1 LGHDT, CDR2 YNNKEL (reference sequence). CDR3 length: 15 residues. This CDR3 is CASSQGSVSTDTQYF. The CDR3 DNA follows: TGTGCCAGCAGCCAAGGGTCGGTAAGCACAGATACGCAGTATTTT.

The chain combines TRBV9 with TRBJ1-4, with a weak D call TRBD1 (6 bases). Germline loops: CDR1 SGDLS, CDR2 YYNGEE. Trimming shortened V by 0 bases and J by 7 bases, and 16 bases separated the two germline ends. CDR3 length: 16 residues. Written as DNA, the CDR3 is TGTGCCAGCAGCGTAGCGAGGGGGTCAGGGTCTGAAAAACTGTTTTTT. Its protein is CASSVARGSGSEKLFF.

The J gene is TRBJ2-3, the V gene TRBV10-2, with D possibly matching TRBD2 (5 bases). Germline CDR1 reads WSHSY; CDR2 reads SAAADI. Trimming left V 0 bases short and J 8 bases short, with 9 bases between. The CDR3 loop spans 13 amino acids. In nucleotides, the CDR3 is TGCGCCAGCAGTGAGTCGTTAGCGAGTACGCAGTATTTT. Translation: CASSESLASTQYF.

The chain has TRBV5-1 and TRBJ1-2; 7 bases agree with TRBD1. J gave up 2 bases and V 4 bases, and 8 bases lay outside the gene matches. The CDR3 extends over 15 amino acids. Germline V gene sequence: CDR1 SGHRS, CDR2 YFSETQ. CDR3 sequence: CASSRGTGENYGYTF. In nucleotides, the CDR3 is TGCGCCAGCAGCAGGGGTACAGGGGAAAACTATGGCTACACCTTC. Based on the CDR3 plus reference TRBV5-1 and TRBJ1-2, the full variable domain is KAGVTQTPRYLIKTRGQQVTLSCSPISGHRSVSWYQQTPGQGLQFLFEYFSETQRNKGNFPGRFSGRQFSNSRSEMNVSTLELGDSALYLCASSRGTGENYGYTFGSGTRLTVV.

The chain has TRBV27 and TRBJ1-2, with D maybe TRBD1 (6 bases). In germline, CDR1 is MNHEY, CDR2 SMNVEV (reference sequence). The V and J ends lost 8 bases and 5 bases respectively, with 15 bases between them. The CDR3 is made up of 13 amino acids. CDR3 in amino acids: CASQGGRGYGYTF. The CDR3 region has the DNA TGTGCCAGCCAGGGAGGGAGGGGGTATGGCTACACCTTC.

The chain employs TRBV4-3 and TRBJ1-6, with 8 bases identical to TRBD1. CDR3 length: 22 amino acids. Germline V gene data show CDR1 as LGHNA and CDR2 as YSLEER. The V segment lost 2 bases and the J segment 5 bases; nucleotides outside the gene matches: 23. CDR3 coding DNA: TGCGCCAGCAGCCAACGGACCGGGACAGGTTTGGCCTGGGCGCGGGATAATTCACCCCTCCACTTT. Its translation is CASSQRTGTGLAWARDNSPLHF.

The rearrangement links TRBV7-3 to TRBJ2-1, with D perhaps matching TRBD2 (6 bases). Trimming took 1 base from V and 12 from J, leaving 16 bases between them. Germline V lookup: CDR1 SGHTA, CDR2 FQGTGA. This CDR3 spans 14 amino acids. CDR3 nucleotides: TGTGCCAGCAGCTTAATGCCCTCTTCCGGGGGGCAGTTCTTC. This sequence encodes CASSLMPSSGGQFF.

The genes are TRBV5-4 and TRBJ2-7; D gene unclear. The CDR3 has 13 residues. CDR1 SGHNT and CDR2 YYREEE come from the germline V gene (reference sequence). Trimming cost V 4 bases and J 6 bases, with 14 bases left between them. The DNA of the CDR3 is TGTGCCAGCAGCGCCACGACATCTATCGAGCAGTACTTC. It encodes CASSATTSIEQYF.

A single count supports this clone. The chain combines TRBV20-1 with TRBJ2-2; D call uncertain. Trimming stripped 7 bases from V and 7 bases from J, with 7 bases between. Per germline, CDR1 DFQATT and CDR2 SNEGSKA (reference sequence). The CDR3 loop spans 10 amino acids. For the CDR3, the DNA is TGCAGTGTCTACCACGGGGAGCTGTTTTTT. It translates to CSVYHGELFF.

This chain joins TRBV11-2 and TRBJ2-3, with 13 nucleotides matching TRBD2. Trimming removed 3 bases from V and 2 bases from J; junction bases left unmatched: 11. Looked up from germline, CDR1 is SGHAT and CDR2 is FQNNGV. The CDR3 has 19 residues. CDR3 DNA: TGTGCCAGCAGCTTCACCCCGGGACTAGCGGGAAGTAACACAGATACGCAGTATTTT. Its translation: CASSFTPGLAGSNTDTQYF. The full variable domain, its missing parts supplied by reference TRBV11-2 and TRBJ2-3, is EAGVAQSPRYKIIEKRQSVAFWCNPISGHATLYWYQQILGQGPKLLIQFQNNGVVDDSQLPKDRFSAERLKGVDSTLKIQPAKLEDSAVYLCASSFTPGLAGSNTDTQYFGPGTRLTVL.

This clone was seen a few times. The gene calls are TRBV13 and TRBJ2-7, with TRBD1 identical over 7 bases. CDR3 size: 14 residues. Germline lookup yields CDR1 PRHDT and CDR2 FYEKMQ (reference sequence). With 5 bases clipped from V and 3 bases from J, the junction kept 7 bases outside the gene matches. This chain's CDR3 is CASSLGQVVYEQYF. CDR3 sequence (DNA): TGTGCCAGCAGCCTTGGACAGGTTGTCTACGAGCAGTACTTC.

This chain connects TRBV7-2 to TRBJ2-2; no clear D. The CDR3 totals 14 residues. Germline V CDR1 and CDR2: SGHTA, FQGNSA. V dropped 0 bases and J dropped 4 bases, with 6 bases sitting between them. CDR3 in amino acids: CASSLASRTGELFF. The CDR3 DNA sequence: TGTGCCAGCAGCTTAGCAAGCCGCACCGGGGAGCTGTTTTTT.

V is TRBV5-8 and J is TRBJ1-5, with D tentatively TRBD1 (5 bases). V was shortened by 0 bases and J by 5 bases, with 9 bases between the two germline ends. Germline V gene lookup returns CDR1 SGHTS and CDR2 YDEGEE. The CDR3 is 14 amino acids. CDR3 amino acids: CASSLGQNYQPQHF. The CDR3 coding sequence is TGTGCCAGCAGCTTGGGACAGAATTATCAGCCCCAGCATTTT.

The V gene is TRBV7-2, the J gene TRBJ2-7, with 12 positions matching TRBD2. The J segment lost 5 bases and the V segment lost 5 bases, leaving 10 bases of the junction unmatched. Germline V CDR1 and CDR2: SGHTA, FQGNSA. This CDR3 is 16 amino acids long. CDR3 sequence: CASSPIGLAGSHEQYF. The CDR3 DNA sequence: TGTGCCAGCAGCCCAATCGGACTAGCGGGATCCCACGAGCAGTACTTC.